What follows are 7 T cell receptor beta chains derived from one specimen sequenced in a study of blood T cell repertoires in COVID-19. Only in-frame clones appear in the TCRdb table, and some are missing; sequencing was by immunoSEQ multiplex PCR. The data hold 130,000 to 150,000 clones, with roughly 90% observed a single time. The sample consisted of peripheral blood. The source of these receptors is a human donor in a cohort sampled during active COVID-19.

V usage is TRBV28 and J usage is TRBJ2-5; 12 bases are shared with TRBD2. CDR3 size: 15 residues. Germline V gene lookup returns CDR1 MDHEN and CDR2 SYDVKM. The ends lost 7 bases at V and 3 bases at J; junction bases unmatched: 6. CDR3 nucleotides: TGTGCCAGCAAGGCTAGCGGGAGGGCCAAAGAGACCCAGTACTTC. Amino acids: CASKASGRAKETQYF.

V and J are TRBV7-2 and TRBJ2-6; a weak D match, TRBD1 (6 bases). CDR1 is SGHTA, CDR2 FQGNSA, per germline. The CDR3 sequence is 17 residues long. With 5 bases removed from V and 4 bases from J, the gap between germline ends came to 18 bases. The CDR3 coding sequence is TGTGCCAGCAGCAAAAGCGCAGGGGTTTCCGGGGCCAACGTCCTGACTTTC. It specifies CASSKSAGVSGANVLTF. The full variable domain, its missing parts supplied by reference TRBV7-2 and TRBJ2-6, is GAGVSQSPSNKVTEKGKDVELRCDPISGHTALYWYRQSLGQGLEFLIYFQGNSAPDKSGLPSDRFSAERTGGSVSTLTIQRTQQEDSAVYLCASSKSAGVSGANVLTFGAGSRLTVL.

The gene calls are TRBV3-1 (or the pseudogene TRBV3-2) and TRBJ1-6; D perhaps matches TRBD1 (6 bases). Looked up from germline, CDR1 is LGHDT and CDR2 is YNNKEL (reference sequence). V lost 5 bases and J 7 bases, leaving 15 bases between the germline ends. The CDR3 extends over 15 amino acids. CDR3 sequence reads: CASSAYRDGNSPLHF. CDR3 bases: TGTGCCAGCAGCGCCTACAGGGATGGCAATTCACCCCTCCACTTT.

V usage is TRBV5-1 and J usage is TRBJ2-4; 10 bases map to TRBD1. The CDR3 covers 14 residues. Germline V gene lookup returns CDR1 SGHRS and CDR2 YFSETQ. V shed 5 bases and J 7 bases; nucleotides not matched to a gene: 6. The CDR3 protein is CASRLGQGRNIQYF. As DNA, the CDR3 is TGCGCCAGCAGACTGGGACAGGGGAGGAACATTCAGTACTTC.

The gene calls are TRBV7-8 and TRBJ1-1; D perhaps matches TRBD1 (5 bases). Germline V gene sequence: CDR1 SGHVS, CDR2 FQNEAQ. The CDR3 has 15 amino acids. Trimming removed 5 bases at V and 6 bases at J, with 19 bases between. CDR3 DNA sequence: TGTGCCAGCAGCCAAGCGGCCAGGGTTACATCTGAAGCTTTCTTT. It yields the protein CASSQAARVTSEAFF.

The V call is TRBV5-8, the J call TRBJ2-1; D is uncertain. CDR1 and CDR2 from the germline V gene are SGHTS and YDEGEE. This CDR3 region has 14 residues. Deletions cut 2 bases from V and 7 bases from J, with 13 bases between. The CDR3 coding sequence is TGTGCCAGCAGCTTCCGGAGTTATTGGAATGAGCAGTTCTTC. It codes for CASSFRSYWNEQFF.

The J gene is TRBJ2-7, the V gene TRBV11-2; 9 nucleotides align to TRBD2. Germline V CDR1 and CDR2: SGHAT, FQNNGV. J lost 1 base, V lost 1 base, and 8 bases had no gene match. This CDR3 has 17 amino acids. CDR3 in DNA: TGTGCCAGCAGCTTAGGGTTTCGGGCGGGAGGGTCCTACGAGCAGTACTTC. Residues: CASSLGFRAGGSYEQYF.